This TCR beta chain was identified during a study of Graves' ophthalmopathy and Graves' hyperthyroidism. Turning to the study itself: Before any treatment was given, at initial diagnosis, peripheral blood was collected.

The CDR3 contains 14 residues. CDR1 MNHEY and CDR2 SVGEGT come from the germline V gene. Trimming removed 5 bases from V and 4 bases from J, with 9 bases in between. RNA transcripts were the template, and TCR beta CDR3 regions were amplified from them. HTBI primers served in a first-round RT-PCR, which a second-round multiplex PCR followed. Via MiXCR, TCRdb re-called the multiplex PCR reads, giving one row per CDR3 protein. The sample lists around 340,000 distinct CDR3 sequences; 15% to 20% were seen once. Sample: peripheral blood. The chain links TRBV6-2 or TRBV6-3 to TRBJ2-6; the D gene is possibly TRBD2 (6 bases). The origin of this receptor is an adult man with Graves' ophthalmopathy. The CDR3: CASSQGGGANVLTF. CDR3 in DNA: TGTGCCAGCAGTCAGGGAGGAGGGGCCAACGTCCTGACTTTC.